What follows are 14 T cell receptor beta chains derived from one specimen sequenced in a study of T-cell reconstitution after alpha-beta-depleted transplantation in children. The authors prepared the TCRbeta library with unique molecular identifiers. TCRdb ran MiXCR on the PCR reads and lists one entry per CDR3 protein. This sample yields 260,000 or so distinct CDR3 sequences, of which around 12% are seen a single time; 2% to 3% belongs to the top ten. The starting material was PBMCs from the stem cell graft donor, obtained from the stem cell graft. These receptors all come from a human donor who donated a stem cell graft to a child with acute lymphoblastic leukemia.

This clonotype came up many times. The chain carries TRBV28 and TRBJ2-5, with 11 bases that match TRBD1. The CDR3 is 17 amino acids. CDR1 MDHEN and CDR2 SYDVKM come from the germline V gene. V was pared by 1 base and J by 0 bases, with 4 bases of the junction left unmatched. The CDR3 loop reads CASSLYPGQGDQETQYF. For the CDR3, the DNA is TGTGCCAGCAGTTTATACCCGGGACAGGGGGACCAAGAGACCCAGTACTTC.

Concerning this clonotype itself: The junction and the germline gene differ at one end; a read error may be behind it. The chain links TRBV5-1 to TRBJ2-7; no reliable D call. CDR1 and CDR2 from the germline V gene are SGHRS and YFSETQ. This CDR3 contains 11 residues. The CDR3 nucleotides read TGCGCCATCAGCTTGGGGAACGAGCAGTACTTC. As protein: CAISLGNEQYF. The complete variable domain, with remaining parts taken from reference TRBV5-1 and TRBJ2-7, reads KAGVTQTPRYLIKTRGQQVTLSCSPISGHRSVSWYQQTPGQGLQFLFEYFSETQRNKGNFPGRFSGRQFSNSRSEMNVSTLELGDSALYLCAISLGNEQYFGPGTRLTVT.

CDR3 sequence: CSARGQADTQYF. CDR3 nucleotide sequence: TGCAGTGCTAGAGGCCAAGCAGATACGCAGTATTTT. The rearrangement links TRBV20-1 to TRBJ2-3, with D uncertain. Per germline, CDR1 DFQATT and CDR2 SNEGSKA (reference sequence). This CDR3 has 12 residues. Trimming stripped 1 base from V and 4 bases from J, with 6 bases between.

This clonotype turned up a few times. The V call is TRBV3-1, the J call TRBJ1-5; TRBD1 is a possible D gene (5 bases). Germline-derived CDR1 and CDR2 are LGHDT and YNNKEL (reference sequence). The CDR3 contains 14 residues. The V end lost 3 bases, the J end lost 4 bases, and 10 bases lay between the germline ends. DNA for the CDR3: TGTGCCAGCAGCCAGGGGACCCCGAATCAGCCCCAGCATTTT. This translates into CASSQGTPNQPQHF.

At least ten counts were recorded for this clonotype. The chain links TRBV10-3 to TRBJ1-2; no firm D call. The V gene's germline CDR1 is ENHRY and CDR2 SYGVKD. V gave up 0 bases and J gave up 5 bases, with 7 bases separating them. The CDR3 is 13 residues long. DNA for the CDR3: TGTGCCATCAGTGAGTCGAGCGCGTATGGCTACACCTTC. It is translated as CAISESSAYGYTF.

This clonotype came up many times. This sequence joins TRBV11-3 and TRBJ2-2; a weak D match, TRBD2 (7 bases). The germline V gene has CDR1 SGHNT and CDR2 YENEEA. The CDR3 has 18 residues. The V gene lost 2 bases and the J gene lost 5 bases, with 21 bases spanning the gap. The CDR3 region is CASSLSSSAGARTGELFF. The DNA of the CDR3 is TGTGCCAGCAGCTTAAGTTCCAGCGCGGGGGCTAGAACCGGGGAGCTGTTTTTT.

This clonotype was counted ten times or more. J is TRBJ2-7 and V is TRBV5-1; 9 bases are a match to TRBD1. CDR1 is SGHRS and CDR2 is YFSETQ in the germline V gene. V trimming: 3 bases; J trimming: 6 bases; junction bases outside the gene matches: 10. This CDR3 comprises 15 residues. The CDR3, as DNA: TGCGCCAGCAGCTCAAGGAAAGGGACAGGGATCGAGCAGTACTTC. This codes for CASSSRKGTGIEQYF.

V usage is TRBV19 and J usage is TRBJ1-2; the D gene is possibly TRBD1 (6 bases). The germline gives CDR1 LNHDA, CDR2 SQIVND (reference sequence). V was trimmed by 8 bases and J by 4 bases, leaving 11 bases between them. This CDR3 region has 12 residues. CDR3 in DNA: TGTGCCAGTGGAAGACAGGTCTATGGCTACACCTTC. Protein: CASGRQVYGYTF.

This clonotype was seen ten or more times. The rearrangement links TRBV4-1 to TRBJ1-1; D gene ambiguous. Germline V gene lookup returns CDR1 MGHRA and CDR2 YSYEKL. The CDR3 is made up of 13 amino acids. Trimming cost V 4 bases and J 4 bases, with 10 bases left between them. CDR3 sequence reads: CASSPSFRTEAFF. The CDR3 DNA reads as TGCGCCAGCAGCCCCTCTTTTCGCACTGAAGCTTTCTTT.

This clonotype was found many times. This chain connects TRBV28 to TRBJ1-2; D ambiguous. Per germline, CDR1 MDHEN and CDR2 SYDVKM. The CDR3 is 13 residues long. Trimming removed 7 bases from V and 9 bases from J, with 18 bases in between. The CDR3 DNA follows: TGTGCCAGCACCCCGAAGCCGGCCCCTCGCTACACCTTC. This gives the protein CASTPKPAPRYTF.

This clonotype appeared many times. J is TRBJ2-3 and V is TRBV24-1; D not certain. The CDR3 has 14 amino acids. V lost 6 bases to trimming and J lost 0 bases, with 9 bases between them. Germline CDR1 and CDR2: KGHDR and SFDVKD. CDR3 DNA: TGTGCCACCAGTATGCCAGCTAGCACAGATACGCAGTATTTT. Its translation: CATSMPASTDTQYF.

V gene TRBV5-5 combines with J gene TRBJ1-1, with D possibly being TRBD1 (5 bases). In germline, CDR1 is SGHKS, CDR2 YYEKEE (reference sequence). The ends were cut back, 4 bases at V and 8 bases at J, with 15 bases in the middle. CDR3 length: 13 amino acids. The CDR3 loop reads CASSPGLLFEAFF. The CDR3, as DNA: TGTGCCAGCAGCCCGGGGCTGCTCTTCGAAGCTTTCTTT. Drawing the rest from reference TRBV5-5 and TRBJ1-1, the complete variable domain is DAGVTQSPTHLIKTRGQQVTLRCSPISGHKSVSWYQQVLGQGPQFIFQYYEKEERGRGNFPDRFSARQFPNYSSELNVNALLLGDSALYLCASSPGLLFEAFFGQGTRLTVV.

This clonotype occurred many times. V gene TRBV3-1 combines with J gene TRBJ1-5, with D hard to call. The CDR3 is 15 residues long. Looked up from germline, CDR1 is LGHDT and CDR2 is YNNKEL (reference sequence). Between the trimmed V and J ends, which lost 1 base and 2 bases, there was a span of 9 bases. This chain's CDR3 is CASSQAAGGNQPQHF. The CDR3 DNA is TGTGCCAGCAGCCAAGCAGCCGGGGGCAATCAGCCCCAGCATTTT.

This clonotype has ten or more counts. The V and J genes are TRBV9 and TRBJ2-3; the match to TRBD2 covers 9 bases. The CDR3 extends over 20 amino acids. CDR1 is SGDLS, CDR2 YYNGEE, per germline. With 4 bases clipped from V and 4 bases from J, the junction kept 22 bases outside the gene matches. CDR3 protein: CASSSILGGAGGRDADTQYF. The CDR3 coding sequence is TGTGCCAGCAGCTCGATTTTGGGTGGAGCGGGAGGCCGTGACGCAGATACGCAGTATTTT.